The 11 T cell receptor beta chains below all came from one sample that was sequenced in a study of T cell repertoires in aging, cancer and after chemotherapy. The template was genomic DNA from peripheral blood, not RNA. Rearranged V-D-J TRB sequences were amplified with a mixed TRB-A/B primer pool. Each CDR3 protein gets one entry after TCRdb re-called the multiplex PCR reads with MiXCR. The data show 8,500 to 10,000 distinct CDR3 sequences, roughly two fifths seen once. The sequenced sample consisted of blood. These receptors were taken from a human donor in good health.

This clonotype was counted only a few times. The chain links TRBV6-2 or TRBV6-3 to TRBJ2-3; 11 bases line up with TRBD2. Germline V lookup: CDR1 MNHEY, CDR2 SVGEGT. This CDR3 contains 16 residues. Germline trimming cut 6 bases from V and 2 bases from J; bases unmatched to any gene: 7. CDR3 protein: CASSPWTSGPTDTQYF. The CDR3, as DNA: TGTGCCAGCAGCCCTTGGACTAGCGGGCCCACAGATACGCAGTATTTT.

Judged by abundance, this clonotype is medium-sized. V usage is TRBV29-1 and J usage is TRBJ2-7, with TRBD1 identical over 9 bases. V gave up 6 bases and J gave up 5 bases; unmatched junction bases: 8. The CDR3 covers 13 residues. Germline V gene lookup returns CDR1 SQVTM and CDR2 ANQGSEA. The CDR3 DNA follows: TGCAGCGTAGCCGGGACAGGGTTCAACGAGCAGTACTTC. Translated, it gives CSVAGTGFNEQYF.

The chain has TRBV19 and TRBJ1-1; D possibly corresponds to TRBD1 (5 bases). V was cut by 5 bases and J by 0 bases, with 13 bases left in between. This CDR3 is built from 15 residues. The germline CDR1 and CDR2 sequences are LNHDA and SQIVND (reference sequence). The CDR3 sequence is CASSATGTVNTEAFF. Written as DNA, the CDR3 is TGTGCCAGTAGTGCGACCGGGACGGTGAACACTGAAGCTTTCTTT.

The chain combines TRBV30 with TRBJ2-7; D assignment may be TRBD1 or TRBD2 (5 bases each). This CDR3 has 14 residues. Trimming pared 0 bases from V and 1 base from J, leaving 10 bases between. From germline, CDR1 is GTSNPN and CDR2 SVGIG (reference sequence). CDR3 in amino acids: CAWSVRGRSYEQYF. The CDR3 DNA reads TGTGCCTGGAGTGTACGGGGCCGGTCCTACGAGCAGTACTTC.

This clonotype has only a few counts. This sequence joins TRBV6-1 and TRBJ2-7; D not resolved. The CDR3 covers 11 residues. Germline V CDR1 and CDR2: MNHNS, SASEGT. V was shortened by 6 bases and J by 2 bases, with 5 bases between the two germline ends. CDR3 in amino acids: CASRMTYEQYF. Here the CDR3 DNA reads TGTGCCAGCAGGATGACCTACGAGCAGTACTTC.

The chain is built from TRBV7-6 and TRBJ2-2; D is unclear. There are 11 residues in the CDR3. The V gene's germline CDR1 is SGHVS and CDR2 FNYEAQ. V lost 5 bases, J lost 6 bases, and 4 bases lay in between. The CDR3 here is CASSLPGELFF. The CDR3 coding sequence is TGTGCCAGCAGCCTTCCCGGGGAGCTGTTTTTT. Drawing the rest from reference TRBV7-6 and TRBJ2-2, the complete variable domain is GAGVSQSPRYKVTKRGQDVALRCDPISGHVSLYWYRQALGQGPEFLTYFNYEAQQDKSGLPNDRFSAERPEGSISTLTIQRTEQRDSAMYRCASSLPGELFFGEGSRLTVL.

The V and J genes are TRBV6-2 or TRBV6-3 and TRBJ2-7; weak D call: TRBD1 (6 bases). From germline, CDR1 is MNHEY and CDR2 SVGEGT. Trimming removed 0 bases at V and 7 bases at J, with 19 bases between. The CDR3 extends over 16 amino acids. The CDR3 nucleotides are TGTGCCAGCAGTTACTCCGAAACAGGGACCTCTGGGGAGCAGTACTTC. It yields the protein CASSYSETGTSGEQYF.

This chain joins TRBV18 and TRBJ2-7; 12 nucleotides line up with TRBD2. Germline lookup yields CDR1 KGHSH and CDR2 LQKENI. J lost 6 bases, V lost 6 bases, and 6 bases had no gene match. The CDR3 loop spans 14 amino acids. The CDR3 region is CASSPPGLAGEQYF. The DNA for the CDR3 is TGTGCCAGCTCGCCGCCGGGACTAGCGGGCGAGCAGTACTTC.

The CDR3 DNA reads as TGTGCCACCAGACAGGCCAACACCGGGGAGCTGTTTTTT. Residues: CATRQANTGELFF. V usage is TRBV24-1 and J usage is TRBJ2-2; D might be TRBD1 (5 bases). Trimming took 7 bases from V and 2 from J, leaving 7 bases between them. CDR3 length: 13 residues. Germline assignment: CDR1 KGHDR and CDR2 SFDVKD.

The rearrangement links TRBV15 to TRBJ2-7, with D tentatively TRBD1 (6 bases). CDR3 length: 16 amino acids. V shed 6 bases and J shed 6 bases, with 24 bases lying between them. The germline CDR1 and CDR2 sequences are LNHNV and YYDKDF (reference sequence). The CDR3 region is CATSIDRQGVYVEQYF. In DNA form, the CDR3 reads TGTGCCACCAGTATCGACAGGCAGGGCGTTTATGTCGAGCAGTACTTC.

This clonotype is termed medium-sized. The V and J genes are TRBV6-5 and TRBJ2-1, with TRBD1 matching over 8 bases. From germline, CDR1 is MNHEY and CDR2 SVGAGI. The CDR3 runs to 15 residues. The V segment lost 6 bases and the J segment 3 bases; nucleotides outside the gene matches: 7. The CDR3 DNA is TGTGCCAGCAGGGGGGCCGGGACAGGCTACAATGAGCAGTTCTTC. Its protein is CASRGAGTGYNEQFF.